This T cell receptor (beta chain) came from a study of T cell changes during pregnancy in multiple sclerosis. Clones were sequenced by immunoSEQ multiplex PCR, and TCRdb holds only the in-frame ones, with some missing. Here the sample spans about 51,000 clones, approximately 93% being singletons. From germline, CDR1 is MNHEY and CDR2 SMNVEV (reference sequence). The V gene lost 4 bases and the J gene lost 3 bases, with 19 bases spanning the gap. The CDR3 spans 17 residues. The TCR sequence derives from a female donor with multiple sclerosis, enrolled in a pregnancy study. Sequencing was performed on peripheral blood, taken in the second trimester of pregnancy. The chain uses TRBV27 and TRBJ1-5; D is perhaps TRBD1 (5 bases). The CDR3 coding sequence is TGTGCCAGCAGTTCCTTTTCCTTGCAGGGAACCAATCAGCCCCAGCATTTT. Amino acids: CASSSFSLQGTNQPQHF.